The source of this T cell receptor beta chain is a study of blood T cell repertoires in COVID-19. Background on the study: Sources were T cells, B-cell-depleted T cells, or PBMCs; the material itself was cDNA or gDNA.

The CDR3 is 16 amino acids. J gave up 4 bases and V 4 bases, and 8 bases lay outside the gene matches. The V gene's germline CDR1 is SGHNT and CDR2 YYREEE (reference sequence). Original processing notes: Reference gene primer amplification gave estimated nucleated cell counts. Sequenced by immunoSEQ multiplex PCR; TCRdb stores in-frame clones only, minus some. V and J calls and clone size are those listed in that table; D and trimming were worked out from the DNA. The sample has about 480,000 clones, roughly 90% seen once. The clonotype originates from a woman aged 40 to 49 who had recovered from COVID-19. This chain uses TRBV5-4 with TRBJ2-3, with 11 positions matching TRBD1. The sequenced material came from PBMCs or T cells enriched from blood (not recorded which). CDR3 coding DNA: TGTGCCAGCAGCCTGAGCGGGGGACAGGGGGCAGATACGCAGTATTTT. This codes for CASSLSGGQGADTQYF.